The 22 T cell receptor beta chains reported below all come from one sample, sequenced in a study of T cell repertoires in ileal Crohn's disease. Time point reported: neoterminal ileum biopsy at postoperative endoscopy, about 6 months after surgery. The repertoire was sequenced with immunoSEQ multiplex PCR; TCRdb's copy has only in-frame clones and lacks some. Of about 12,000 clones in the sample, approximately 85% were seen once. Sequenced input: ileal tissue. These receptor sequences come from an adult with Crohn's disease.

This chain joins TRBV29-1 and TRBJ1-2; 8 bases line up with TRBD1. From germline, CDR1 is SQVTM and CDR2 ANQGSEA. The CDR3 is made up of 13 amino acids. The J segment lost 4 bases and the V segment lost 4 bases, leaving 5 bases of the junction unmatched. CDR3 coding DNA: TGCAGCGTTGGGTTTGGACAGGGCTATGGCTACACCTTC. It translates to CSVGFGQGYGYTF.

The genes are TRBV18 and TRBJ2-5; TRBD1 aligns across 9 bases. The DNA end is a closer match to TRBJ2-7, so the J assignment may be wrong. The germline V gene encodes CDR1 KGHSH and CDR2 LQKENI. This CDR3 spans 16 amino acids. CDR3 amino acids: CASSRLGQGTPNEQYF. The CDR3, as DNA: TGTGCCAGCTCCCGACTAGGACAGGGGACCCCCAACGAGCAGTACTTC.

The CDR3 here is CSVEGTGGANYGYTF. The CDR3 DNA reads as TGCAGCGTTGAGGGGACAGGGGGCGCGAACTATGGCTACACCTTC. This chain connects TRBV29-1 to TRBJ1-2; 12 bases align to TRBD1. The CDR3 is 15 amino acids. Germline lookup yields CDR1 SQVTM and CDR2 ANQGSEA. J gave up 2 bases and V 3 bases, and 4 bases lay outside the gene matches.

CDR3 bases: TGTGCCTGGAGTGACCGGGACATTGAAGCTTTCTTT. Translated: CAWSDRDIEAFF. The rearrangement links TRBV30 to TRBJ1-1, with a weak D call TRBD1 (6 bases). Between the trimmed V and J ends, which lost 1 base and 7 bases, there was a span of 10 bases. CDR3 length equals 12 residues. The germline V gene has CDR1 GTSNPN and CDR2 SVGIG (reference sequence).

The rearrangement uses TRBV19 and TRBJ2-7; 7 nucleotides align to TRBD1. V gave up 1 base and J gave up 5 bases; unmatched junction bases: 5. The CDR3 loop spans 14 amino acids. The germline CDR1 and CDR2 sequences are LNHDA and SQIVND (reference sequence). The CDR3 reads CASSIGQGNHEQYF. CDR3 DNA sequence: TGTGCCAGTAGTATAGGACAGGGTAACCACGAGCAGTACTTC.

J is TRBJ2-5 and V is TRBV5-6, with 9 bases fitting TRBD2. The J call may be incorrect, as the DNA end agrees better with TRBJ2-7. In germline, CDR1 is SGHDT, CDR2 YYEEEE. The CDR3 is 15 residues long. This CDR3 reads CASSLGGGALYEQYF. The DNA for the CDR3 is TGTGCCAGCAGCTTGGGCGGGGGGGCCCTTTACGAGCAGTACTTC.

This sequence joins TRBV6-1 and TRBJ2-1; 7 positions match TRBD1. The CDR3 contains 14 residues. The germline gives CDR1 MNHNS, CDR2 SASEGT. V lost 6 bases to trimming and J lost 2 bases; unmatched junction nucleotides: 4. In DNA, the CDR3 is TGTGCCAGCAGGAGACAGGGTGCCTACAATGAGCAGTTCTTC. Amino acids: CASRRQGAYNEQFF.

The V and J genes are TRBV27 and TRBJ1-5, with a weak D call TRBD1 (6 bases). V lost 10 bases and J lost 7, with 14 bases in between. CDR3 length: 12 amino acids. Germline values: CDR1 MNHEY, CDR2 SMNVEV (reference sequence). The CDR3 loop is CATQGLGQPQHF. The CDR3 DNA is TGTGCCACTCAGGGGTTAGGGCAGCCCCAGCATTTT.

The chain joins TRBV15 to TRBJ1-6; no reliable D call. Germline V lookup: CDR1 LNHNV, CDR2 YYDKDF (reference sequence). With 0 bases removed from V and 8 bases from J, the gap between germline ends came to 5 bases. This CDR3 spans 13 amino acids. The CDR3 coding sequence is TGTGCCACCAGCAGAGATTCGGATTCACCCCTCCACTTT. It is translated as CATSRDSDSPLHF.

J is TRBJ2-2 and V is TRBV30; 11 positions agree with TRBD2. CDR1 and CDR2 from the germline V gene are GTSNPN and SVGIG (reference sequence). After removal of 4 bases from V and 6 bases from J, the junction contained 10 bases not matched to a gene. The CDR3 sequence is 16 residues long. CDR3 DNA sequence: TGTGCCTGGAACGTAGCGGGGGGGTCCTTAGCCGGGGAGCTGTTTTTT. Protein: CAWNVAGGSLAGELFF.

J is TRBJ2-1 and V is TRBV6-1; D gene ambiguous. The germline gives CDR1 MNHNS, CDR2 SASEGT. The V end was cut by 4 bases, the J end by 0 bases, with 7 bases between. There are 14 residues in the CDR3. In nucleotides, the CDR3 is TGTGCCAGCAGTGGTTACAGCTCCTACAATGAGCAGTTCTTC. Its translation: CASSGYSSYNEQFF.

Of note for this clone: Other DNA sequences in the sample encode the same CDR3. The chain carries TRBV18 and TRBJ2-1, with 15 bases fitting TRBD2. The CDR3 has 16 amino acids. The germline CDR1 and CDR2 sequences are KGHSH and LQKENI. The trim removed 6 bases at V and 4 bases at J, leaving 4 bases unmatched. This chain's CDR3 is CASSPGTSGRYNEQFF. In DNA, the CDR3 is TGTGCCAGCTCGCCCGGGACTAGCGGGAGGTACAATGAGCAGTTCTTC.

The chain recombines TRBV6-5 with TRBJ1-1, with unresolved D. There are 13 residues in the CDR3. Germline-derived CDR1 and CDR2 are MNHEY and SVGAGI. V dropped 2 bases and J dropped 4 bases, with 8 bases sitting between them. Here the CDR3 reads CASSYRVVTEAFF. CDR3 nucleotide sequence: TGTGCCAGCAGTTACCGCGTGGTCACTGAAGCTTTCTTT.

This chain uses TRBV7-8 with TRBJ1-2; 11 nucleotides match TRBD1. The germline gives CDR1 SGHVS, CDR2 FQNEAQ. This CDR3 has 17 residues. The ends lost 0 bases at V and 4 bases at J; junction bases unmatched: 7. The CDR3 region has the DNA TGTGCCAGCAGCTTAGCTTCGGGACAGGGGGACCTCTATGGCTACACCTTC. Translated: CASSLASGQGDLYGYTF.

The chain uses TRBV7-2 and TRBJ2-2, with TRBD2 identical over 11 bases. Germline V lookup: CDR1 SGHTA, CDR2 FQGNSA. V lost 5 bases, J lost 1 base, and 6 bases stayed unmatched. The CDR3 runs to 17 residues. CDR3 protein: CASSHPSGRRNTGELFF. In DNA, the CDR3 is TGTGCCAGCAGCCATCCTAGCGGGAGGCGGAACACCGGGGAGCTGTTTTTT.

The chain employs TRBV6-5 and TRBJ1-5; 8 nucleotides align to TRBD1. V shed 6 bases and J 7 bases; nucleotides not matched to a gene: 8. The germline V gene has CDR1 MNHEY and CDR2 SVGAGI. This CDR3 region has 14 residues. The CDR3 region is CASRRQGLWQPQHF. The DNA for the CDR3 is TGTGCCAGCAGGAGACAGGGGTTGTGGCAGCCCCAGCATTTT.

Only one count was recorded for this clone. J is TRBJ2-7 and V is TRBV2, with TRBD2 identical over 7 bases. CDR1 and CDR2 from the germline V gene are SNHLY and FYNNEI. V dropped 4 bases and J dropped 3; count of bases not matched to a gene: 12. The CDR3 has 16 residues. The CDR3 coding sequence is TGTGCCAGCAGTGGGCTTAAGGGCGGGGGAGTCTACGAGCAGTACTTC. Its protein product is CASSGLKGGGVYEQYF.

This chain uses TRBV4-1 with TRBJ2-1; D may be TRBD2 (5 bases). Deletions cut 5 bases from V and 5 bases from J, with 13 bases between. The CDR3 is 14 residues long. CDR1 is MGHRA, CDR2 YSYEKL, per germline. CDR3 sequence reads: CASSYLARDNEQFF. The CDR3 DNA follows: TGCGCCAGCAGCTACCTTGCGCGGGACAATGAGCAGTTCTTC.

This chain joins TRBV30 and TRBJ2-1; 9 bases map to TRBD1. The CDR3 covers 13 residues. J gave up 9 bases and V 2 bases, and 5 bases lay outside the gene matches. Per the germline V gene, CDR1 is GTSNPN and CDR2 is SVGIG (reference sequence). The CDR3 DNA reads TGTGCCTGGAGTTCGGGACAGGGCCGTGAGCAGTTCTTC. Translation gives CAWSSGQGREQFF.

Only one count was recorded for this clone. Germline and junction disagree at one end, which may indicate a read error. The CDR3 sequence is CASSLVGLAGDLGELFF. CDR3 in DNA: TGTGCTAGCAGCTTAGTTGGACTAGCGGGAGATTTGGGGGAGCTGTTTTTT. V and J are TRBV7-7 and TRBJ2-2; the match to TRBD2 covers 13 bases. Per the germline V gene, CDR1 is SSHAT and CDR2 is FNYEAQ (reference sequence). The CDR3 totals 17 residues.

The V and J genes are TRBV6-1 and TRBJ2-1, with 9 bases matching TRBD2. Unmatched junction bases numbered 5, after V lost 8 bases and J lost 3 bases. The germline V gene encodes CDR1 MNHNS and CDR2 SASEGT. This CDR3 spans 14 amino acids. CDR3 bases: TGTGCCAGCGGACTAGCGCCTTACTACAATGAGCAGTTCTTC. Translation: CASGLAPYYNEQFF.

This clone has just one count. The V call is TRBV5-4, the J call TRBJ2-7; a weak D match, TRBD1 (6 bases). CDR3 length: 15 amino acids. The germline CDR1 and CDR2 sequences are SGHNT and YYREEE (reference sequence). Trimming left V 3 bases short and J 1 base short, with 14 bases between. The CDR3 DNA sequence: TGTGCCAGCAGCTCGCAATACAGGGATTCCTACGAGCAGTACTTC. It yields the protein CASSSQYRDSYEQYF.